These T cell receptor beta chains were read from a single sample in a study of patients and donors after allogeneic stem cell transplantation. TCRdb used MiXCR to reprocess the RT-PCR reads, holding one entry per CDR3 protein. The sample has hundreds of thousands of distinct CDR3 sequences, 16% seen once. The sequencing input was blood, either unsorted or a sorted T cell fraction (not recorded which). These receptors were obtained from a human donor who was either an allogeneic HSCT recipient or a stem cell or donor lymphocyte infusion donor (not recorded which). It is not recorded whose cells these are; they may come from a transplant donor. Each CDR3 is given with its conserved first and last residue. D genes are given only for firm matches. The listing skips clone size in some rows; elsewhere it reads once, few, many or a size class.

d_call j_call clone_size v_call cdr3_nt cdr3_aa
- TRBJ2-5 - TRBV7-3 TGTGCCAGCAGCTTACAACAGGGAGCGTCAGAGACCCAGTACTTC CASSLQQGASETQYF
- TRBJ2-5 - TRBV4-3 TGCGCCAGCAGCCAATGGGCCCCGGGGGGCCTCCAAGAGACCCAGTACTTC CASSQWAPGGLQETQYF
- TRBJ2-7 few TRBV7-9 TGTGCCAGCAGCTTCTGGACAGATATGCAGCACGAGCAGTACTTC CASSFWTDMQHEQYF
- TRBJ2-3 few TRBV27 TGTGCCAGCCGCTCTGATACGCAGTATTTT CASRSDTQYF
TRBD1 TRBJ2-1 few TRBV6-1 TGTGCCAGCAGTGATCCCGGGACAGGAAGAAATGAGCAGTTCTTC CASSDPGTGRNEQFF
- TRBJ2-3 few TRBV6-5 TGTGCCAGCAGTTACGGAGGCAGGGCCCGCACAGATACGCAGTATTTT CASSYGGRARTDTQYF
TRBD1 TRBJ2-4 many TRBV4-3 TGCGCCAGCAGCCAAGGACAGGGAAACATTCAGTACTTC CASSQGQGNIQYF
- TRBJ2-4 few TRBV7-9 TGTGCCAGCAGCTTACCTGGCTTGGTCGTAGCCAAAAACATTCAGTACTTC CASSLPGLVVAKNIQYF
- TRBJ1-1 - TRBV18 TGTGCCAGCTCTCGAGAGAGAACTGAAGCTTTCTTT CASSRERTEAFF
- TRBJ1-6 few TRBV11-3 TGTGCCAGCAGCTTACCAGGGACCGACCTCCACTTT CASSLPGTDLHF
TRBD2 TRBJ2-4 - TRBV20-1 TGCAGTGCTAGAGATGAAACTAGCGGGAAGAGAGTAGCCAAAAACATTCAGTACTTC CSARDETSGKRVAKNIQYF
TRBD1 TRBJ1-5 few TRBV6-1 TGTGCCAGCAGGATAGGGACAGGGGGCCATCAGCCCCAGCATTTT CASRIGTGGHQPQHF
TRBD1 TRBJ1-1 - TRBV5-1 TGCGCCAGCAGCATCGGGGGACAGGGGGCGACTTTCTTT CASSIGGQGATFF
- TRBJ2-7 - TRBV19 TGTGCCAGTTCTGCAAGGTCCTACGAGCAGTACTTC CASSARSYEQYF
TRBD1 TRBJ1-5 few TRBV6-1 TGTGCCAGCAGTCAACAGGGGACACGCAATCAGCCCCAGCATTTT CASSQQGTRNQPQHF
- TRBJ2-1 few TRBV20-1 TGCAGTGCTAGTCTGGCAGACTCCTACAATGAGCAGTTCTTC CSASLADSYNEQFF
TRBD1 TRBJ2-7 many TRBV3-1 TGTGCCAGCAGCCAAGGGACAGGGCAGTACTTC CASSQGTGQYF
TRBD1 TRBJ1-2 - TRBV7-9 TGTGCCAGCAGCTTAGGGGACAGGGACAATGGCTACACCTTC CASSLGDRDNGYTF
- TRBJ1-1 once TRBV5-1 TGCGCCAGCAGCTTGGAGCAGGGTCTCCGGGGCACTGAAGCTTTCTTT CASSLEQGLRGTEAFF
- TRBJ1-5 - TRBV2 TGTGCCAGCAGTGTGGGAGGAGGCAATCAGCCCCAGCATTTT CASSVGGGNQPQHF
- TRBJ1-6 - TRBV6-2/TRBV6-3 TGTGCCAGCAGTTACAGGGGTAATTCACCCCTCCACTTT CASSYRGNSPLHF
TRBD1 TRBJ2-1 few TRBV27 TGTGCCAGCAGTTTCTACGGGACAGGGTGGAACAATGAGCAGTTCTTC CASSFYGTGWNNEQFF
- TRBJ1-1 few TRBV4-1 TGCGCCAGCAGCTTTGAACAGGGCACTGAAGCTTTCTTT CASSFEQGTEAFF
- TRBJ1-1 - TRBV9 TGTGCCAGCAGCGCACAGGGTTTCTCTGAAGCTTTCTTT CASSAQGFSEAFF
TRBD2 TRBJ2-3 few TRBV7-8 TGTGCCAGCAGCTTAGATGCCGGCGGGAGGGCCCCAGATACGCAGTATTTT CASSLDAGGRAPDTQYF
- TRBJ1-1 few TRBV18 TGTGCCAGCTCACCACTTGGGGTGGTAGGGGCTGAAGCTTTCTTT CASSPLGVVGAEAFF
- TRBJ2-3 - TRBV28 TGTGCCAGCTCTAAGTATAGGAGGGTGAGCACAGATACGCAGTATTTT CASSKYRRVSTDTQYF
- TRBJ2-3 many TRBV5-5 TGTGCCAGCAGCCGAGTAGGAGATACGCAGTATTTT CASSRVGDTQYF
TRBD1 TRBJ2-7 many TRBV12-3/TRBV12-4 TGTGCCAGCAGTTTCGGGACAGCATCCTACGAGCAGTACTTC CASSFGTASYEQYF
- TRBJ1-1 many TRBV12-5 TGTGCTAGTGGTTTGAACACTGAAGCTTTCTTT CASGLNTEAFF
- TRBJ2-5 - TRBV6-1 TGTGCCAGCAGCTCAAATCTACAGGGAAGAGGAGAGACCCAGTACTTC CASSSNLQGRGETQYF
TRBD1 TRBJ2-5 few TRBV7-8 TGTGCCAGCAGCTTAGCGCCAGGGGGTGTGACCCAGTACTTC CASSLAPGGVTQYF
- TRBJ1-2 few TRBV7-9 TGTGCCAGCAGCCTCGGAGGCGGGGGGCGCGTTCCTGGCTACACCTTC CASSLGGGGRVPGYTF